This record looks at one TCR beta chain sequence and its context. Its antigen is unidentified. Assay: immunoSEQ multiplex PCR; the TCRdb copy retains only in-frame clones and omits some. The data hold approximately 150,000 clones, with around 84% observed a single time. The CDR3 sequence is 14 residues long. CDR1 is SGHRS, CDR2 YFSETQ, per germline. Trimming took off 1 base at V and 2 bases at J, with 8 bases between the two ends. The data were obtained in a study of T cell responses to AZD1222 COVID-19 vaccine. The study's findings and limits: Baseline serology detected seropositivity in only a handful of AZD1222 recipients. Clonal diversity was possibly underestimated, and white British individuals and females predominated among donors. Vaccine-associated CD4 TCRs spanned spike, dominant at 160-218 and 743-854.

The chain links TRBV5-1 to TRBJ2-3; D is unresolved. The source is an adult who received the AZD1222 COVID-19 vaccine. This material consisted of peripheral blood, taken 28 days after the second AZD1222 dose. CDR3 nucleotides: TGCGCCAGCAGCTTGTCGGCGGCCACAGATACGCAGTATTTT. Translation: CASSLSAATDTQYF.